These T cell receptor beta chains were read from a single sample in a study of OX40 agonist ivuxolimab in advanced cancers. Repertoires were generated with immunoSEQ multiplex PCR, while TCRdb's copy carries only in-frame clones and drops some. The sample contains some 50,000 clones, over 75% of which appear only once. This sample comprised CD4+ or CD8+ T cells sorted from blood, obtained in a trial of the OX40 agonist ivuxolimab. These receptor sequences come from an adult with an advanced solid tumor such as melanoma, head and neck, liver or kidney cancer. Both conserved end residues are part of each CDR3. Only some rows state a clone size, as once, few, many or a class for expanded clones.

j_call v_call clone_size cdr3_aa
TRBJ2-3 TRBV7-3 . CASSLTGWGTTDTQYF
TRBJ1-5 TRBV6-6 few CASSYSNSNQPQHF
TRBJ1-6 TRBV2 . CASIYGTGSYF
TRBJ1-6 TRBV27 . CASSYSGTGYNSPLHF
TRBJ2-7 TRBV7-9 . CASSPDTTQGYEQYF
TRBJ2-4 TRBV4-3 . CASSQGADRAKNIQYF
TRBJ1-2 TRBV4-1 . CASSQGVNYGYTF
TRBJ1-5 TRBV28 . CASSNLGPPNQPQHF
TRBJ2-7 TRBV29-1 . CSGKQGDEQYF
TRBJ2-4 TRBV7-9 . CASSPEGKNIQYF
TRBJ2-3 TRBV11-1 once CASATPRGVTDTQYF
TRBJ2-1 TRBV19 once CASTPGEFYNEQFF
TRBJ2-3 TRBV7-9 . CASSSLLNGDTQYF
TRBJ2-1 TRBV6-5 . CASSYGVNEQFF
TRBJ2-7 TRBV2 . CAINQGGPSYEQYF
TRBJ1-1 TRBV27 once CASSSGGGLGGEAFF
TRBJ2-7 TRBV7-9 once CASSLNRNEQYF
. TRBV15 . CATSSRFSYEQYF
TRBJ2-2 TRBV9 . CASGGALGGELFF
TRBJ2-1 TRBV30 once CAWGGSGLAGNEQFF
TRBJ2-7 TRBV5-6 once CASSGLPEGGISYEQYF
TRBJ2-1 TRBV27 . CASIAQGISFNEQFF
TRBJ2-1 TRBV19 . CASSIMAGDNYNEQFF
TRBJ2-1 TRBV19 . CASSRRAGDNEQFF